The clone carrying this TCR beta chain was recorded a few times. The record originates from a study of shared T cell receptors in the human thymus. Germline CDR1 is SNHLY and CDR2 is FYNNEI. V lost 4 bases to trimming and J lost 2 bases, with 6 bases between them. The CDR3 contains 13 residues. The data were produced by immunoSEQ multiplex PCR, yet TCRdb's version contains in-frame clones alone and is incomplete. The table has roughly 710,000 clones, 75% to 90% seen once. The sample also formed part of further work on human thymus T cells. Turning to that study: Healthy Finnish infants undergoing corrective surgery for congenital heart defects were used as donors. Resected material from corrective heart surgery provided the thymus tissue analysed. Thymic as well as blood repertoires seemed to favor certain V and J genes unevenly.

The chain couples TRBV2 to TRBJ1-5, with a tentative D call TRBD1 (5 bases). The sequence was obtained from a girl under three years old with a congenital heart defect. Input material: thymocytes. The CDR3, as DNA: TGTGCCAGCAGTGTAGGGGGCAATCAGCCCCAGCATTTT. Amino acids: CASSVGGNQPQHF. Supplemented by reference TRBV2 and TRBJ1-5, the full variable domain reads EPEVTQTPSHQVTQMGQEVILRCVPISNHLYFYWYRQILGQKVEFLVSFYNNEISEKSEIFDDQFSVERPDGSNFTLKIRSTKLEDSAMYFCASSVGGNQPQHFGDGTRLSIL.